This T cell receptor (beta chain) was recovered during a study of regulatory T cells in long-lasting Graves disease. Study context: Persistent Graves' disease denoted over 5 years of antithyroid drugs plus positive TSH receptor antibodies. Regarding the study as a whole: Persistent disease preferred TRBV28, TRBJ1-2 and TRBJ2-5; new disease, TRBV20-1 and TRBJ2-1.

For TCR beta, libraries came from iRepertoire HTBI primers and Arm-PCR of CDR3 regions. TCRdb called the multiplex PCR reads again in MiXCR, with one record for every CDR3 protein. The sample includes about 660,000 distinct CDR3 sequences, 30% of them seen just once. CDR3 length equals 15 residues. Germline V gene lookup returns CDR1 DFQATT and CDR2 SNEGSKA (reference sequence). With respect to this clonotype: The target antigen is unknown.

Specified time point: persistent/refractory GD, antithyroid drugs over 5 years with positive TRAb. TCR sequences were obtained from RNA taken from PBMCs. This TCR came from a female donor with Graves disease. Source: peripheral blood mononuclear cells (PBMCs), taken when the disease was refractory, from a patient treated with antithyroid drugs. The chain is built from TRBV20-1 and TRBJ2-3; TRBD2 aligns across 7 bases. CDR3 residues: CRGGGLAEITDTQYF. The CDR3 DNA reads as TGCAGGGGGGGGGGTCTAGCGGAAATCACAGATACGCAGTATTTT.